The sequence of this TCR beta chain was determined in a study of shared clonotypes between healthy human individuals. The CDR3 totals 14 residues. Per germline, CDR1 SGHTA and CDR2 FQGTGA. Germline trimming cut 5 bases from V and 5 bases from J; bases unmatched to any gene: 7. This clone was observed a handful of times. Produced via immunoSEQ multiplex PCR; TCRdb's table is partial and in-frame only. The sample lists roughly 500,000 clones; more than 65% were seen once. The TCR was taken from a middle-aged woman in good health. Some clones in this sample may be carry-over from other donors' samples. Sequencing was performed on PBMCs. The J gene is TRBJ1-1, the V gene TRBV7-3, with 8 bases aligning to TRBD1. CDR3 bases: TGTGCCAGCAGCCCCCGGCAGGGGGCTACTGAAGCTTTCTTT. Translation: CASSPRQGATEAFF.